The rows below give T cell receptor beta chains drawn from one sample of a study of shared clonotypes between healthy human individuals. TCRdb's copy holds only in-frame clones and misses some; the assay was immunoSEQ multiplex PCR. The sample lists approximately 940,000 clones, roughly 72% occurring once. Material for sequencing was memory CD4+ T cells sorted from blood. The receptors were gathered from a man younger than 35 in good health. Each CDR3 is given with its conserved first and last residue. D genes are given only for firm matches. Clone size appears in some rows only: once, few, many, or a class for an expanded clone.

d_call,clone_size,v_call,j_call,cdr3_nt,cdr3_aa
TRBD1,-,TRBV6-5,TRBJ1-6,TGTGCCAGCAGTTTCGGAGGACAGGGCGTTAATTCACCCCTCCACTTT,CASSFGGQGVNSPLHF
-,-,TRBV14,TRBJ2-3,TGTGCCAGCAGCCAAGGTGGGAAGACAGATACGCAGTATTTT,CASSQGGKTDTQYF
-,many,TRBV7-9,TRBJ1-2,TGTGCCAGCAGCTCCACCGTAGGCTATGGCTACACCTTC,CASSSTVGYGYTF
-,-,TRBV11-1,TRBJ2-3,TGTGCCAGCAGCGAGGGGGATGTGGCGCAGTATTTT,CASSEGDVAQYF
-,few,TRBV5-4,TRBJ1-1,TGTGCCAGCAGCTTGTTGGGGAGAGACACTGAAGCTTTCTTT,CASSLLGRDTEAFF
-,-,TRBV5-5,TRBJ2-7,TGTGCCAGCAGCTTATCCGGGGGCGGCGGCGAGCAGTACTTC,CASSLSGGGGEQYF
-,-,TRBV9,TRBJ2-2,TGTGCCAGCAGCCCTTGGGGGGCCGGGGAGCTGTTTTTT,CASSPWGAGELFF
-,once,TRBV6-5,TRBJ1-3,TGTGCCAGCAGAAAGTCGAACAAGGCGAACACCATATATTTT,CASRKSNKANTIYF
TRBD1,-,TRBV10-3,TRBJ1-2,TGTGCCATCAGTCCCGGGACAGGGAATGACTATGGCTACACCTTC,CAISPGTGNDYGYTF
TRBD2,few,TRBV15,TRBJ2-3,TGTGCCACCAGCAGGACTAGCGGGGGGCCAGATACGCAGTATTTT,CATSRTSGGPDTQYF
-,-,TRBV5-1,TRBJ1-1,TGCGCCAGCAGCTTATCCCCGGGAGCCAACACTGAAGCTTTCTTT,CASSLSPGANTEAFF
-,-,TRBV25-1,TRBJ1-1,TGTGCCAGCAGTGTCCCTCTGGGAGGAGGGGGCACTGAAGCTTTCTTT,CASSVPLGGGGTEAFF
TRBD1,-,TRBV2,TRBJ2-7,TGTGCCAGCAGGGGGACAGGGACCTACGAGCAGTACTTC,CASRGTGTYEQYF
-,few,TRBV18,TRBJ2-3,TGTGCCAGCTCACCAAAGGACGGCACAGATACGCAGTATTTT,CASSPKDGTDTQYF
TRBD2,-,TRBV14,TRBJ2-1,TGTGCCAGCAGCCGGCTCTCGGGAGGAGGCTACAATGAGCAGTTCTTC,CASSRLSGGGYNEQFF
-,-,TRBV7-2,TRBJ2-5,TGTGCCAGCAGCTTAGCGGGAGGAAGCCAAGAGACCCAGTACTTC,CASSLAGGSQETQYF
-,-,TRBV2,TRBJ2-3,TGTGCCAGCAGTGAAGGGTCTTTATTCACAGATACGCAGTATTTT,CASSEGSLFTDTQYF
TRBD2,-,TRBV10-2,TRBJ2-1,TGCGCCAGCAGTACGGGACTAGCGGGAGACAATGAGCAGTTCTTC,CASSTGLAGDNEQFF
-,once,TRBV11-2,TRBJ2-1,TGTGCCAGCAGCTTAGGCCCTAGGAGCGGCGGTGAGCAGTTCTTC,CASSLGPRSGGEQFF
TRBD2,-,TRBV18,TRBJ2-4,TGTGCCAGCTCACCAAGCCTAGCGGGAGATGGGACCAAAAACATTCAGTACTTC,CASSPSLAGDGTKNIQYF
-,-,TRBV27,TRBJ1-1,TGTGCCAGCAGTGATACCAGGGGAGGCACTGAAGCTTTCTTT,CASSDTRGGTEAFF
-,once,TRBV5-1,TRBJ2-3,TGCGCCAGCAGCACGGGGGGCAGAGGAGATACGCAGTATTTT,CASSTGGRGDTQYF
-,few,TRBV5-6,TRBJ2-7,TGTGCCAGCAGCTTGGGGGATCGGGAAACCTACGAGCAGTACTTC,CASSLGDRETYEQYF
-,-,TRBV14,TRBJ2-1,TGTGCCAGCAGCCAAGGAAGAAGTTGGACCGTTTATTACAATGAGCAGTTCTTC,CASSQGRSWTVYYNEQFF
-,-,TRBV19,TRBJ1-5,TGTGCCAGTAGTATAATAGGGGGGCCCCAGCATTTT,CASSIIGGPQHF
TRBD2,few,TRBV9,TRBJ2-3,TGTGCCAGCAGCGTAGCTAGCGGGAGACCAGATACGCAGTATTTT,CASSVASGRPDTQYF
TRBD2,-,TRBV5-1,TRBJ2-5,TGCGCCAGCAGCTTGGCCGCTAGCGGGAGGGGAGAGACCCAGTACTTC,CASSLAASGRGETQYF
TRBD2,-,TRBV2,TRBJ2-7,TGTGCCAGCAGTGAACGACCGGGGGCTTGGACTAGCGGATACGAGCAGTACTTC,CASSERPGAWTSGYEQYF
-,-,TRBV21-1,TRBJ1-1,TGTGCCAGCAGCCCCGAGGAGCCGAACACTGAAGCTTTCTTT,CASSPEEPNTEAFF
-,-,TRBV9,TRBJ2-3,TGTGCCAGCAGCCCCGACAGTGGGAGAGGGATTACGCAGTATTTT,CASSPDSGRGITQYF
TRBD1,-,TRBV5-4,TRBJ1-6,TGTGCCAGCAGCGCAGGGACAGGGAATTCACCCCTCCACTTT,CASSAGTGNSPLHF
TRBD1,-,TRBV7-2,TRBJ2-7,TGTGCCAGCAGCGGCCGGGACAGGTTTGGCTACGAGCAGTACTTC,CASSGRDRFGYEQYF
-,once,TRBV12-2,TRBJ1-6,TGTGCAGGTAACGGAGACTATAATTCACCCCTCCACTTT,CAGNGDYNSPLHF
TRBD1,-,TRBV6-1,TRBJ1-2,TGTGCCAGCACCAAAAACGGACAGGGGTTTGGCTACACCTTC,CASTKNGQGFGYTF
-,-,TRBV9,TRBJ2-1,TGTGCCAGCAGCGTAGCTAGTTACGGCTCCTACAATGAGCAGTTCTTC,CASSVASYGSYNEQFF
-,-,TRBV7-6,TRBJ2-6,TGTGCCAGCAGACCCCGTATTGGGGCCAACGTCCTGACTTTC,CASRPRIGANVLTF
TRBD1,-,TRBV18,TRBJ1-4,TGTGCCAGCTCCCGTGGACAGGGCCCGTCTAATGAAAAACTGTTTTTT,CASSRGQGPSNEKLFF
TRBD1,-,TRBV5-5,TRBJ2-7,TGTGCCAGCAGCTCTGCGACCGGGACAGGGACCTACGAGCAGTACTTC,CASSSATGTGTYEQYF
TRBD1,-,TRBV19,TRBJ1-2,TGTGCCAGTAGTGTCCGGGACAGGGGAAAGAGGGGCTACACCTTC,CASSVRDRGKRGYTF